The 5 T cell receptor beta chains below come from one sample, sequenced in a study of blood T cells in healthy people across ages. Using a J-beta primer mix together with a sample-barcoded 5' primer, a second PCR was run for roughly 7 to 11 cycles. TCRdb re-derived calls from the 5' RACE reads in MiXCR, one entry per CDR3 protein. The table has about 1.4 million distinct CDR3 sequences, approximately 60% seen once. Source material: blood. Source of these receptors: a man aged 18-30 years in good health.

The V and J genes are TRBV2 and TRBJ2-3; weak D call: TRBD2 (5 bases). This CDR3 comprises 13 residues. CDR1 is SNHLY and CDR2 is FYNNEI in the germline V gene. Trimming took 4 bases from V and 2 from J, leaving 7 bases between them. DNA of the CDR3: TGTGCCAGCAGTGTACTAGTCACAGATACGCAGTATTTT. Translating gives CASSVLVTDTQYF.

The table lists this clonotype with a few counts. V and J are TRBV7-9 and TRBJ2-7, with 8 bases fitting TRBD1. Losses at the gene ends were 1 base for V and 6 bases for J; bases not matched to a gene: 8. The CDR3 has 15 residues. Germline-derived CDR1 and CDR2 are SEHNR and FQNEAQ (reference sequence). CDR3 sequence (DNA): TGTGCCAGCAGCTTAGTAAGGACAGGGAGCGGCGAGCAGTACTTC. It yields the protein CASSLVRTGSGEQYF.

The chain combines TRBV11-1 with TRBJ2-1; TRBD2 matches at 15 bases. CDR1 and CDR2 (germline): SGHAT, FQDESV (reference sequence). V shed 2 bases and J 7 bases; nucleotides not matched to a gene: 3. The CDR3 loop spans 16 amino acids. This CDR3 is CASSLRTSGGANEQFF. CDR3 DNA: TGTGCCAGCAGCTTACGGACTAGCGGGGGGGCGAATGAGCAGTTCTTC.

This clonotype appeared a single time. The chain links TRBV12-3 or TRBV12-4 to TRBJ2-5; D could derive from TRBD1 or TRBD2 (5 bases each). The J call is doubtful: the DNA matches TRBJ2-7 better. This CDR3 region has 15 residues. CDR3 DNA: TGTGCCAGCAGATGGGGGACCGAACTACCCTACGAGCAGTACTTC. Translating gives CASRWGTELPYEQYF.

This chain links TRBV29-1 with TRBJ2-3, with 9 positions matching TRBD2. Trimming removed 4 bases from V and 3 bases from J; junction bases left unmatched: 11. The germline V gene encodes CDR1 SQVTM and CDR2 ANQGSEA. The CDR3 has 16 amino acids. The CDR3 nucleotides are TGCAGCGTTGGGGGGGTAGCGGGGGCCCCGACAGATACGCAGTATTTT. Amino acids: CSVGGVAGAPTDTQYF.